The 8 T cell receptor beta chains reported below all come from one sample, sequenced in a study of blood T cells in healthy people across ages. The second PCR ran roughly 6 to 11 cycles with a sample-barcoded 5' primer and J-beta primers. TCRdb itself ran the 5' RACE reads through MiXCR, one entry per CDR3 protein. This sample has roughly 1,500,000 distinct CDR3 sequences; about 43% occur once, and the top ten carry 7% to 9.5%. Input material: blood. The receptors derive from a young woman in good health.

The chain joins TRBV11-2 to TRBJ2-3, with TRBD2 matching over 11 bases. CDR1 SGHAT and CDR2 FQNNGV come from the germline V gene. The V gene end was trimmed by 1 base and the J gene end by 2 bases; junction bases not matched to a gene: 5. This CDR3 comprises 17 residues. CDR3 in DNA: TGTGCCAGCAGCTTAGCTAATAGCGGGAGGGCCACAGATACGCAGTATTTT. It is translated as CASSLANSGRATDTQYF. The variable domain in full, with the rest retrieved from reference TRBV11-2 and TRBJ2-3, is EAGVAQSPRYKIIEKRQSVAFWCNPISGHATLYWYQQILGQGPKLLIQFQNNGVVDDSQLPKDRFSAERLKGVDSTLKIQPAKLEDSAVYLCASSLANSGRATDTQYFGPGTRLTVL.

The chain uses TRBV7-8 and TRBJ2-5; 7 bases line up with TRBD1. The CDR3 runs to 16 residues. From germline, CDR1 is SGHVS and CDR2 FQNEAQ. J was trimmed by 2 bases and V by 1 base; bases with no gene match: 7. In DNA, the CDR3 is TGTGCCAGCAGCTTAGAGACAGGGTACCCTCAAGAGACCCAGTACTTC. It translates to CASSLETGYPQETQYF.

The chain links TRBV13 to TRBJ2-3; 9 nucleotides align to TRBD1. CDR1 is PRHDT, CDR2 FYEKMQ, per germline (reference sequence). This CDR3 is built from 18 residues. With V trimmed by 0 bases and J by 0 bases, 7 bases remained unmatched. This chain's CDR3 is CASSLGFGTGKSTDTQYF. CDR3 DNA: TGTGCCAGCAGCTTAGGGTTCGGGACAGGGAAGAGCACAGATACGCAGTATTTT.

The rearrangement uses TRBV11-2 and TRBJ2-5, with 8 bases aligning to TRBD1. The junction had 13 bases not matched to a gene; V was cut back by 2 bases and J by 11 bases. The CDR3 consists of 15 residues. Per the germline V gene, CDR1 is SGHAT and CDR2 is FQNNGV. The CDR3 spells CASSLYQGAYNEQYF. Here the CDR3 DNA reads TGTGCCAGCAGCTTATACCAGGGGGCCTACAATGAGCAGTACTTC.

This clonotype was seen a few times. This chain links TRBV29-1 with TRBJ2-5, with TRBD2 matching over 9 bases. Germline assignment: CDR1 SQVTM and CDR2 ANQGSEA. The CDR3 covers 12 residues. The junction had 4 bases not matched to a gene; V was cut back by 7 bases and J by 4 bases. CDR3 loop: CSASSGVETQYF. Here the CDR3 DNA reads TGCAGCGCTTCTAGCGGGGTAGAGACCCAGTACTTC.

This clonotype was counted between two and nine times. The rearrangement uses TRBV27 and TRBJ2-5, with D possibly being TRBD2 (6 bases). The CDR3 extends over 14 amino acids. V dropped 7 bases and J dropped 5 bases, with 17 bases sitting between them. CDR1 is MNHEY, CDR2 SMNVEV, per germline (reference sequence). Here the CDR3 DNA reads TGTGCCAGCATGGTCCTAGCGAGTGGGGAGACCCAGTACTTC. Amino acid sequence: CASMVLASGETQYF.

The J gene is TRBJ2-1, the V gene TRBV20-1; 10 bases agree with TRBD2. V dropped 0 bases and J dropped 7; count of bases not matched to a gene: 6. Germline CDR1 reads DFQATT; CDR2 reads SNEGSKA (reference sequence). The CDR3 is 15 residues long. The CDR3 reads CSARDRETSGNEQFF. The CDR3 DNA reads TGCAGTGCTAGAGATCGGGAGACTAGCGGGAATGAGCAGTTCTTC.

In its sample, this clonotype was seen a few times. The genes are TRBV20-1 and TRBJ2-7; 15 bases line up with TRBD2. Trimming cost V 2 bases and J 2 bases; bases outside gene matches: 7. Germline CDR1 and CDR2: DFQATT and SNEGSKA (reference sequence). The CDR3 spans 17 residues. This chain's CDR3 is CSARMGLAGGSTYEQYF. The CDR3 DNA reads TGCAGTGCTAGAATGGGACTAGCGGGGGGCAGTACCTACGAGCAGTACTTC.